Described below is a single T cell receptor (beta chain) sequence and its context. Its specific antigen is unknown. One base away there is no much larger clone; base qualities are not given. From its cysteine to its phenylalanine, the CDR3 spans 14 amino acids. Just the 42-base CDR3 DNA is kept, in frame starting at base 1. V has 0 bases trimmed and J has 0 bases trimmed; junction bases matching no gene number 0. CDR1 and CDR2, looked up from the germline V gene, are SGDLS and YYNGEE. Per the publication, the time point label means: baseline before first vaccination. Vaccinee samples came from UK trials COV001 and COV002, including a single-blind randomized controlled phase 2/3 trial of AZD1222 (ChAdOx1 nCoV-19) in healthy adults. Trial participant PBMC samples were collected at day 0 and day 28 after the second dose for TCRbeta chain sequencing. The data stem from a study of T cell responses to AZD1222 COVID-19 vaccine (dated by TCRdb to the early 2020s). For the wider study: AZD1222 recipients with second doses at about 4 weeks or about 12 weeks were pooled, because spike-specific TCR depth and breadth did not differ between schedules. A total of 233 trial participants underwent TCR sequencing, of whom approximately 200 had received two doses of AZD1222 and about 25 had received two doses of the MenACWY control vaccine. Trial participants were enrolled by age into 18-55, 56-69 and 70-plus year subgroups, with 148, 28 and 57 TCR-sequenced participants respectively. General conclusions and limits of the study: Participants were mostly white British, with more females than males. The authors suggested clonal diversity may have been underestimated. CD4 TCRs associated with the vaccine covered the entire spike protein, and the dominant responses were in regions 160-218 and 743-854. Conclusions about previously exposed vaccinees were limited because only six AZD1222 recipients were SARS-CoV-2 seropositive at baseline. The 56-69-year group was small, and its depth increase did not reach significance, likely because of low power. Because no day 14 peak-response samples were available, repertoires were characterized only after the peak T cell response. Nearly half of unique spike-specific TCRs reportedly recognized epitopes outside regions mutated in the B.1.351 and B.1.1.7 variants. After two AZD1222 doses, both the breadth and the depth of spike-specific TCRs were significantly higher than at day 0 and than in MenACWY recipients.

The CDR3 regions of human TCRbeta chains were analyzed by immunosequencing. The paper's data handling went like this. Repertoire TCRs were checked for matches against a reference library of SARS-CoV-2-specific TCRs that had been generated using the MIRA antigen-specificity platform. Breadth meant the fraction of unique TCRs that were SARS-CoV-2-associated, whereas depth meant the fraction of total T cells that were SARS-CoV-2-associated. Each spike-specific TCR was assigned to its reactive spike region and to a CD4 or CD8 class using the MIRA data. Log10-transformed breadth and depth values were compared by one-way ANOVA with Sidak's multiple comparisons tests. TCRdb retrieved this table from immuneACCESS and kept in-frame rearrangements only. Not all clones are present; in checked studies, unresolved V genes account for under half, and no reason is known for the remainder. V and J calls and clone size are those listed in that table; D and trimming were worked out from the DNA. Within this sample are approximately 150,000 clones, with about nine tenths of them counted one time only. The biggest ten clones account for around 1.3% of the sample.

The sample was peripheral blood, taken on day 0 of AZD1222 vaccination. The rearrangement combines TRBV9 with TRBJ2-7, and 7 junctional nucleotides match TRBD2. The sequence was obtained from an adult in good health. CDR3 region: CASSVGGSSYEQYF. The sequence in DNA is TGTGCCAGCAGCGTAGGCGGGAGCTCCTACGAGCAGTACTTC.